One sample yielded the 6 T cell receptor beta chains listed below, sequenced in a study of shared clonotypes between healthy human individuals. Assay used: immunoSEQ multiplex PCR; TCRdb lists only in-frame clones, some missing. The table includes around 2,000,000 clones, 85% to 95% detected once. CD45RO-negative, CCR7-selected cells formed the naive CD8 fraction, which excluded terminally differentiated effector memory CD45RA+ cells. The sample taken for sequencing was naive CD8+ T cells sorted from blood. These receptors came from a man younger than 35 in good health.

V is TRBV5-4 and J is TRBJ2-7; D call uncertain. V lost 4 bases and J 5 bases, leaving 10 bases between the germline ends. The CDR3 length is 12 residues. Germline V gene lookup returns CDR1 SGHNT and CDR2 YYREEE (reference sequence). The CDR3, as DNA: TGTGCCAGCAGCCCTGATCACGACGAGCAGTACTTC. The encoded protein is CASSPDHDEQYF.

This clone was seen once. Other DNA sequences in the same sample also yield this CDR3. V is TRBV27 and J is TRBJ2-3; possible D gene TRBD2, 5 bases. The CDR3 is 13 residues long. CDR1 MNHEY and CDR2 SMNVEV come from the germline V gene (reference sequence). The germline V and J ends were trimmed by 3 bases and 3 bases, with 7 bases remaining between them. The CDR3 DNA sequence: TGTGCCAGCAGTTTTCGGGGAACAGATACGCAGTATTTT. Translation: CASSFRGTDTQYF.

This chain joins TRBV14 and TRBJ2-7; no reliable D call. The CDR3 is 14 amino acids. The germline gives CDR1 SGHDN, CDR2 FVKESK. V was clipped by 4 bases and J by 0 bases, with 10 bases between them. Here the CDR3 DNA reads TGTGCCAGCAGCCGTCGGTCTGTCTCCTACGAGCAGTACTTC. It encodes CASSRRSVSYEQYF. The full variable domain, its missing parts supplied by reference TRBV14 and TRBJ2-7, is EAGVTQFPSHSVIEKGQTVTLRCDPISGHDNLYWYRRVMGKEIKFLLHFVKESKQDESGMPNNRFLAERTGGTYSTLKVQPAELEDSGVYFCASSRRSVSYEQYFGPGTRLTVT.

The chain is built from TRBV6-6 and TRBJ2-1; TRBD1 or TRBD2 may be the D gene (6 bases each). Trimming removed 11 bases at V and 4 bases at J, with 12 bases between. This CDR3 spans 12 amino acids. Per the germline V gene, CDR1 is MNHNY and CDR2 is SVGAGI (reference sequence). As DNA, the CDR3 is TGTGCCGAGGGGGGACTGTACAATGAGCAGTTCTTC. Translated: CAEGGLYNEQFF.

The V gene is TRBV7-3, the J gene TRBJ1-1; 10 bases align to TRBD1. The CDR3 runs to 13 residues. The J segment lost 7 bases and the V segment lost 5 bases, leaving 4 bases of the junction unmatched. CDR1 is SGHTA, CDR2 FQGTGA, per germline. The chain's CDR3 is CASSTGTGVEAFF. The CDR3 DNA reads TGTGCCAGCAGCACCGGGACAGGGGTTGAAGCTTTCTTT.

V and J are TRBV6-1 and TRBJ1-2; TRBD1 matches at 7 bases. Germline V gives CDR1 MNHNS, CDR2 SASEGT. The CDR3 sequence is 13 residues long. V lost 6 bases, J lost 8 bases, and 9 bases stayed unmatched. The CDR3 spells CASSGTATRGYTF. The CDR3 coding sequence is TGTGCCAGCAGCGGGACAGCGACTAGGGGCTACACCTTC.